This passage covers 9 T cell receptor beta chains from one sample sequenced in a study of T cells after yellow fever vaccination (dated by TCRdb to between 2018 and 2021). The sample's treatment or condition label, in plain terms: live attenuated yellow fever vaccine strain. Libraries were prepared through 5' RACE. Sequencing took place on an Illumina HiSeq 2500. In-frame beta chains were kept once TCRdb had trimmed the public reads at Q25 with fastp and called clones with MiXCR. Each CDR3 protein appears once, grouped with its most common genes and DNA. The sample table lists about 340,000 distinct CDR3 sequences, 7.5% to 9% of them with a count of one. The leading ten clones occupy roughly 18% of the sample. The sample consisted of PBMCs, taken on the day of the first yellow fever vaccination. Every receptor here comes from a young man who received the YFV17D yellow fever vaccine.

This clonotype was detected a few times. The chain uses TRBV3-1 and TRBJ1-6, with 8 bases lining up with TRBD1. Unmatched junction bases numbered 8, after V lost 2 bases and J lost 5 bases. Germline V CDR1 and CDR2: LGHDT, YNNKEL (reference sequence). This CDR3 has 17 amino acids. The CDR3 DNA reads TGTGCCAGCAGCCAACCTAGACAGGGGAGGAATAATTCACCCCTCCACTTT. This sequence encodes CASSQPRQGRNNSPLHF. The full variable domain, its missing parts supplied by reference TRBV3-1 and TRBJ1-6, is DTAVSQTPKYLVTQMGNDKSIKCEQNLGHDTMYWYKQDSKKFLKIMFSYNNKELIINETVPNRFSPKSPDKAHLNLHINSLELGDSAVYFCASSQPRQGRNNSPLHFGNGTRLTVT.

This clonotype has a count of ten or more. This chain's CDR3 is CASSLGTAINQPQHF. CDR3 sequence (DNA): TGTGCCAGCAGTCTCGGGACAGCCATTAATCAGCCCCAGCATTTT. The rearrangement uses TRBV11-3 and TRBJ1-5; 7 bases map to TRBD1. Per germline, CDR1 SGHNT and CDR2 YENEEA. The V segment lost 6 bases and the J segment 4 bases; nucleotides outside the gene matches: 9. This CDR3 is 15 amino acids long.

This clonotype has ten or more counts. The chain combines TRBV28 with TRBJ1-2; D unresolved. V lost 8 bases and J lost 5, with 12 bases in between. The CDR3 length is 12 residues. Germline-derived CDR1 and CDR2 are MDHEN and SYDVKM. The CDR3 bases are TGTGCCAGCTCGATCAGCTTTTATGGCTACACCTTC. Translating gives CASSISFYGYTF.

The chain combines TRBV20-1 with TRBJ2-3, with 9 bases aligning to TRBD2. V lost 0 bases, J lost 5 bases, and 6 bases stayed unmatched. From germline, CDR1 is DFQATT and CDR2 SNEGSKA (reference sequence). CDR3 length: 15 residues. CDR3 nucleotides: TGCAGTGCTAGAGATCGACGGCGGGGGGGAGATACGCAGTATTTT. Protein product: CSARDRRRGGDTQYF.

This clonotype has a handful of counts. This CDR3 is CASSPLRDEQYF. CDR3 coding DNA: TGTGCCAGCAGTCCCCTCCGCGACGAGCAGTACTTC. V and J are TRBV6-2 or TRBV6-3 and TRBJ2-7, with no clear D. The CDR3 has 12 residues. The V end lost 5 bases, the J end lost 5 bases, and 10 bases lay between the germline ends. Germline V gene sequence: CDR1 MNHEY, CDR2 SVGEGT.

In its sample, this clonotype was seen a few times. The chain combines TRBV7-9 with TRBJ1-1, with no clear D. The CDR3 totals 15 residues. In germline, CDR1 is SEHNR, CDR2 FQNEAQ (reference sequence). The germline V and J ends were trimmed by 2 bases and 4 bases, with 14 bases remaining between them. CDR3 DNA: TGTGCCAGCAGCTTATACCCCGGCCGGAGCACTGAAGCTTTCTTT. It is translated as CASSLYPGRSTEAFF.

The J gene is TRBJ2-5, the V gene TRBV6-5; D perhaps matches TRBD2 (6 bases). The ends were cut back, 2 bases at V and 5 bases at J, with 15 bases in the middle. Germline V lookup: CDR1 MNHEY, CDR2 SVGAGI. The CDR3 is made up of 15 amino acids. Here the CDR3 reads CASSYTGGSRETQYF. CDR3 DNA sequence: TGTGCCAGCAGTTACACTGGGGGGTCGCGGGAGACCCAGTACTTC.

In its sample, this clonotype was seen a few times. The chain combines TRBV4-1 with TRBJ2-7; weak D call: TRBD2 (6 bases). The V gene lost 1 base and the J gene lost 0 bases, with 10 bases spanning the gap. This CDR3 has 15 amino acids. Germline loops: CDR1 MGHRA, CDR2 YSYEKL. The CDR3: CASSQGPGGSYEQYV. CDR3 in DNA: TGCGCCAGCAGCCAAGGCCCCGGGGGCTCCTACGAGCAGTACGTC.

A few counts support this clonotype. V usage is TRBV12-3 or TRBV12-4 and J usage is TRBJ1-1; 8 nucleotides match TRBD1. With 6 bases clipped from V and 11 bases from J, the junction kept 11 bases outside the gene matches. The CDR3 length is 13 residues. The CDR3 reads CASSRRGLSMAFF. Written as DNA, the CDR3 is TGTGCCAGCAGCCGCAGGGGGCTTTCGATGGCTTTCTTT.